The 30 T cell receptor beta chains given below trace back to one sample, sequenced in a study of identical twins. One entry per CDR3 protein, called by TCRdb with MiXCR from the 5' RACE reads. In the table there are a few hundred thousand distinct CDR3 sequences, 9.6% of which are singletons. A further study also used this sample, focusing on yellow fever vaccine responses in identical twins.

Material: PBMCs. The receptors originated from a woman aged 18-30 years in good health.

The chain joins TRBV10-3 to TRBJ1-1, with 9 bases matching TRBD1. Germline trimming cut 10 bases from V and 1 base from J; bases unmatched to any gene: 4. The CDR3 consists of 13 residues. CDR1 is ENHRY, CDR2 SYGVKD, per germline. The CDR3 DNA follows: TGTGCCACTCAACAGGGGGCGAACACTGAAGCTTTCTTT. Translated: CATQQGANTEAFF.

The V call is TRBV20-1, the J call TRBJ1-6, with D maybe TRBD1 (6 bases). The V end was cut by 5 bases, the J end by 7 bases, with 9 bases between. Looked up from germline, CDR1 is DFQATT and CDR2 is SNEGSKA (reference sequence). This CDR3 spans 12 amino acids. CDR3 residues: CSARQENSPLHF. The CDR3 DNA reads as TGCAGTGCTCGACAGGAGAATTCACCCCTCCACTTT.

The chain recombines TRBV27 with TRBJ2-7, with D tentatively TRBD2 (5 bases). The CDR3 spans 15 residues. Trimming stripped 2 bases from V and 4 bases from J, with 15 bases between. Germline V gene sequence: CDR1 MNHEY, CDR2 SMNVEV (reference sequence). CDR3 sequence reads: CASSLGLPDGYEQYF. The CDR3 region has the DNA TGTGCCAGCAGTTTAGGACTCCCCGACGGGTACGAGCAGTACTTC.

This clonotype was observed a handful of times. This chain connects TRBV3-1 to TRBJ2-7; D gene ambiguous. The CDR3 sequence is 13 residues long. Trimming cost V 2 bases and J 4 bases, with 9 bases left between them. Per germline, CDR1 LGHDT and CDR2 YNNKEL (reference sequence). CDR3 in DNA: TGTGCCAGCAGCCAAAACGACTTTTACGAGCAGTACTTC. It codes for CASSQNDFYEQYF.

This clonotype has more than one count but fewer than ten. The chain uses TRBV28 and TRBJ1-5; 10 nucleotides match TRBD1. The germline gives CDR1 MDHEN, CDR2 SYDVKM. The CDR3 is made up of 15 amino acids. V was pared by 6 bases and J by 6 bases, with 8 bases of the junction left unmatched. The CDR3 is CASRETGGMGQPQHF. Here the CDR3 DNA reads TGTGCCAGCAGGGAGACAGGGGGCATGGGTCAGCCCCAGCATTTT.

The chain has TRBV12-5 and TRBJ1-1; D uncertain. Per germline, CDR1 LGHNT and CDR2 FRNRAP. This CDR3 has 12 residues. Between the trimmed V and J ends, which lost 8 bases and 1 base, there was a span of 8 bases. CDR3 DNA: TGTGCTAGTCAGAGGGAGAACACTGAAGCTTTCTTT. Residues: CASQRENTEAFF.

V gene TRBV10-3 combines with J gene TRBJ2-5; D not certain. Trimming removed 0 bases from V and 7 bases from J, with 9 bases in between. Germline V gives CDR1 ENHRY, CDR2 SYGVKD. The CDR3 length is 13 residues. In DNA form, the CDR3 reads TGTGCCATCAGTGAGTCGGGCTTGCCGACCCAGTACTTC. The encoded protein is CAISESGLPTQYF.

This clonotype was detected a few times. The CDR3 sequence: CASRTEKGNSPLHF. In nucleotides, the CDR3 is TGTGCCAGCAGGACAGAAAAAGGCAATTCACCCCTCCACTTT. The V call is TRBV18, the J call TRBJ1-6; TRBD1 is a possible D gene (6 bases). V was cut by 8 bases and J by 7 bases, with 15 bases left in between. Germline CDR1 and CDR2: KGHSH and LQKENI. CDR3 length equals 14 residues. The whole variable domain, remainder taken from reference TRBV18 and TRBJ1-6, is NAGVMQNPRHLVRRRGQEARLRCSPMKGHSHVYWYRQLPEEGLKFMVYLQKENIIDESGMPKERFSAEFPKEGPSILRIQQVVRGDSAAYFCASRTEKGNSPLHFGNGTRLTVT.

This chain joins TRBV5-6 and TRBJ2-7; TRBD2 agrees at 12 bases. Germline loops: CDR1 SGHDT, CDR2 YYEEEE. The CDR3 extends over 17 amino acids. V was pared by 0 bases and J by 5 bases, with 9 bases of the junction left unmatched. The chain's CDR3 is CASSLADRGLAGDEQYF. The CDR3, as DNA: TGTGCCAGCAGCTTGGCTGACCGGGGACTAGCGGGTGACGAGCAGTACTTC.

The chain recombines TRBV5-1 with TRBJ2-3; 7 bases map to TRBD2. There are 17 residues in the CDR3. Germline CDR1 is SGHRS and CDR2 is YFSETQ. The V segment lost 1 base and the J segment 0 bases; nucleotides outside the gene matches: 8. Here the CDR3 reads CASSLTGTTSSTDTQYF. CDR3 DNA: TGCGCCAGCAGCTTGACCGGGACTACATCTAGCACAGATACGCAGTATTTT. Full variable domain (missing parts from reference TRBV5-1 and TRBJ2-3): KAGVTQTPRYLIKTRGQQVTLSCSPISGHRSVSWYQQTPGQGLQFLFEYFSETQRNKGNFPGRFSGRQFSNSRSEMNVSTLELGDSALYLCASSLTGTTSSTDTQYFGPGTRLTVL.

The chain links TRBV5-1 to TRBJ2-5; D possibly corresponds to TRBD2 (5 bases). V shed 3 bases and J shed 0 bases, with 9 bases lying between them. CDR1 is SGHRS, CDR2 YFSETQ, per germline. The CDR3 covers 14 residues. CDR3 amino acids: CASSSERYQETQYF. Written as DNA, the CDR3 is TGCGCCAGCAGCTCGGAGCGGTACCAAGAGACCCAGTACTTC.

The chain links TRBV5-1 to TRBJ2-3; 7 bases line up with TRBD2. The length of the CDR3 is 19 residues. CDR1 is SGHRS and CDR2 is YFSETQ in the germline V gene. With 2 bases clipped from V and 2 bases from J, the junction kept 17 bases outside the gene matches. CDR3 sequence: CASSFSGFGGTLSTDTQYF. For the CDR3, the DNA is TGCGCCAGCAGCTTTAGTGGTTTCGGGGGGACCCTATCCACAGATACGCAGTATTTT.

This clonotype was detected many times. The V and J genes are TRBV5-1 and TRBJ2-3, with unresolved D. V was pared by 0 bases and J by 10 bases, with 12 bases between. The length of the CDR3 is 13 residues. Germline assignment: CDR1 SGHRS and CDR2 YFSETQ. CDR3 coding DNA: TGCGCCAGCAGCTTGGACTTGAAGAGTCCGCAGTATTTT. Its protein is CASSLDLKSPQYF.

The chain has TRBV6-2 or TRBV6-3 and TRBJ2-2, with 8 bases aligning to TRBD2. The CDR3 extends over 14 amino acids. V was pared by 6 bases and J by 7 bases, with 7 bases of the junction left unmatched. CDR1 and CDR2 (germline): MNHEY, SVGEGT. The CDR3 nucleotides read TGTGCCAGCAGCCTGGGGCTAGCGGGCGGGGAGCTGTTTTTT. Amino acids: CASSLGLAGGELFF.

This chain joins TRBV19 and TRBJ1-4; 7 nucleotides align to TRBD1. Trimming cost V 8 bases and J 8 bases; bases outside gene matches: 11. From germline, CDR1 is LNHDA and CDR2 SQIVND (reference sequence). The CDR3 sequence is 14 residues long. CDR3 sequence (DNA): TGTGCCAGTTCAGATTGGGGGACAGCCGAAAAACTGTTTTTT. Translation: CASSDWGTAEKLFF.

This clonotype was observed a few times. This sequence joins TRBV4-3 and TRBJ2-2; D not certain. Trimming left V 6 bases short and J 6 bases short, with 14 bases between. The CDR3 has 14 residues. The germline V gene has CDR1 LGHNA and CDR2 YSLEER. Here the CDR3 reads CASSPNLGPGELFF. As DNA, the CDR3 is TGCGCCAGCAGTCCCAACCTAGGTCCCGGGGAGCTGTTTTTT.

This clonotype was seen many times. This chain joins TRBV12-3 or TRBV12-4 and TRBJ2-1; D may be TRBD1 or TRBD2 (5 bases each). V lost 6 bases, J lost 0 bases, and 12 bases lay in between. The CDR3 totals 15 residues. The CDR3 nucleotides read TGTGCCAGCAGGACTACAGGAAGCTCCTACAATGAGCAGTTCTTC. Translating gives CASRTTGSSYNEQFF.

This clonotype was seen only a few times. In DNA, the CDR3 is TGTGCCTGGAGTATTCAAGAGACCCAGTACTTC. It yields the protein CAWSIQETQYF. The chain recombines TRBV30 with TRBJ2-5; unclear D gene. The CDR3 sequence is 11 residues long. Trimming removed 2 bases at V and 2 bases at J, with 3 bases between. Germline V gives CDR1 GTSNPN, CDR2 SVGIG (reference sequence).

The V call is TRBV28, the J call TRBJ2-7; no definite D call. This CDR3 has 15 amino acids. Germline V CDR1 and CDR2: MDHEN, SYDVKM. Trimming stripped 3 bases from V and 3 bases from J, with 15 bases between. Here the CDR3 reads CASSFSGASDYEQYF. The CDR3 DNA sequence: TGTGCCAGCAGTTTTTCAGGAGCGAGTGACTACGAGCAGTACTTC.

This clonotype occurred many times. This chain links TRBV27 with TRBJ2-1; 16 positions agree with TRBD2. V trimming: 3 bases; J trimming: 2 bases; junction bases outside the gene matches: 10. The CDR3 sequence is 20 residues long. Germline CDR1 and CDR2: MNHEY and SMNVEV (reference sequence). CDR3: CASSFLGLAGGRQAYNEQFF. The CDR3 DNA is TGTGCCAGCAGTTTCCTGGGACTAGCGGGGGGGAGACAGGCCTACAATGAGCAGTTCTTC.

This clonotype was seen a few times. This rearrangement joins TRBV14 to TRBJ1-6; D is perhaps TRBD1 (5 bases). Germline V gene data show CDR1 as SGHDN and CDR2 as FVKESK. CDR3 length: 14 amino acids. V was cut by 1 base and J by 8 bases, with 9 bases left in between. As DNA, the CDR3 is TGTGCCAGCAGCCAAGTACGGGGGGATTCACCCCTCCACTTT. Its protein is CASSQVRGDSPLHF.

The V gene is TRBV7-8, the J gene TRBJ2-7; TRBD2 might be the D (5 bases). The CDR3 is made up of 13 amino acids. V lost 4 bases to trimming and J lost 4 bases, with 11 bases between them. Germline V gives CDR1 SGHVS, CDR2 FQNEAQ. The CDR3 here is CASSSDWAYEQYF. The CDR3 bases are TGTGCCAGCAGCTCGGACTGGGCTTACGAGCAGTACTTC.

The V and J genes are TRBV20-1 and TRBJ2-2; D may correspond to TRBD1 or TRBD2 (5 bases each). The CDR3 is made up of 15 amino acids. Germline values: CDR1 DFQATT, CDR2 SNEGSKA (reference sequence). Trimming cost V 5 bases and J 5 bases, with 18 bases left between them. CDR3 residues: CSAFVSQGRTGELFF. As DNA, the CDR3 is TGCAGTGCTTTTGTTTCGCAGGGACGAACCGGGGAGCTGTTTTTT.

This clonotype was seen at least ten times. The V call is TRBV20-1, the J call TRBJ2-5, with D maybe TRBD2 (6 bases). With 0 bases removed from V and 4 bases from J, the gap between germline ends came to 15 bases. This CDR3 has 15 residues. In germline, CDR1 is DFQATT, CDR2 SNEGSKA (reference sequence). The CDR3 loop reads CSARDPGGWGETQYF. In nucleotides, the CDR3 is TGCAGTGCTAGAGATCCCGGGGGATGGGGAGAGACCCAGTACTTC.

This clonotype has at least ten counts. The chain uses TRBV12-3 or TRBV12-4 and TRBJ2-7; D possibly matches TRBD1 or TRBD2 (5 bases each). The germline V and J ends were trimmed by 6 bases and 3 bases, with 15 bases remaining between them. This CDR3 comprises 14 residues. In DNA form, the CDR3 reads TGTGCCAGCAGATCTCCGGGACCCTTCTACGAGCAGTACTTC. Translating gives CASRSPGPFYEQYF.

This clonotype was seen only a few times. The DNA for the CDR3 is TGTGCCAGCAGCACGACAGTCACAGATACGCAGTATTTT. This sequence encodes CASSTTVTDTQYF. The chain is built from TRBV7-9 and TRBJ2-3, with D perhaps matching TRBD1 (5 bases). The length of the CDR3 is 13 residues. V lost 5 bases and J lost 2, with 8 bases in between. CDR1 is SEHNR and CDR2 is FQNEAQ in the germline V gene (reference sequence).

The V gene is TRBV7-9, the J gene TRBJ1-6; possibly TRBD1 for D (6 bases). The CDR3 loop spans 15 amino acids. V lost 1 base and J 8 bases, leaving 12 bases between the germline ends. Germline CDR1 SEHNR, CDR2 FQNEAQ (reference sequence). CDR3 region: CASSLVPGADSPLHF. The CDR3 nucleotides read TGTGCCAGCAGCTTAGTCCCAGGGGCGGATTCACCCCTCCACTTT.

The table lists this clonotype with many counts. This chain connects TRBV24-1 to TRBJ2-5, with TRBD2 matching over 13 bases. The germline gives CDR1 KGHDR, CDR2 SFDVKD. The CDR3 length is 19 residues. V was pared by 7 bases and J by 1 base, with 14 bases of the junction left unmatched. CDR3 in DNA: TGTGCCACCAGGCGAATAAATGGGACTAGCGGGACCCTCCAAGAGACCCAGTACTTC. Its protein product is CATRRINGTSGTLQETQYF.

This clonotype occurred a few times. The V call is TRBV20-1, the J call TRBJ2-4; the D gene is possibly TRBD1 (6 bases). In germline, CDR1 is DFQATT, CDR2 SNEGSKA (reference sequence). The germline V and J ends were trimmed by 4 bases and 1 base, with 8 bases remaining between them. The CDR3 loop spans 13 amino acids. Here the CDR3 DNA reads TGCAGTGCTATACAGGGCGCCAAAAACATTCAGTACTTC. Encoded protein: CSAIQGAKNIQYF.

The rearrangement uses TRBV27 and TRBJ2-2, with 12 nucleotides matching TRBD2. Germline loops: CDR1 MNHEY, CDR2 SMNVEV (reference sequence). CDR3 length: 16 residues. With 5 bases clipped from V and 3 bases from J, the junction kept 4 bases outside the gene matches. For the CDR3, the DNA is TGTGCCAGCAGTGAACTAGCGGGAGGTCACACCGGGGAGCTGTTTTTT. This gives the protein CASSELAGGHTGELFF.